The T cell receptor beta chain under discussion was sequenced for a study of T cells expressing NK-cell markers. TCRdb reprocessed the 5' RACE reads, keeping one entry per CDR3 protein, no DNA. The sample data list a few hundred thousand distinct CDR3 sequences. CDR1 is SGHTA and CDR2 is FQGNSA in the germline V gene. The CDR3 sequence is 13 residues long. Findings of the study overall: Top CD8+ clonotypes included the dominant CD3+CD56+NKG2C+ clonotypes in roughly 6 donors.

A note on this clonotype: What it binds is not known.

The rearrangement links TRBV7-2 to TRBJ1-1. Sample: blood T cells: a sorted CD56 or NKG2C T cell subset, CD4+ or CD8+ T cells, or bulk PBMC T cells (not recorded which). This TCR was recovered from a man aged 18 to 69 in good health. CDR3 sequence: CASSPYMNTEAFF.